The 22 T cell receptor beta chains presented below share a single source sample, sequenced in a study of T cells after yellow fever vaccination. A single record per CDR3 protein comes from TCRdb applying MiXCR to the 5' RACE reads. The sample lists 150,000 to 200,000 distinct CDR3 sequences; about 10% were seen once. This specimen consisted of CD8+ T cells sorted from PBMCs, obtained 15 days after the yellow fever booster vaccination. Receptors originate from a man between 18 and 35 years old who received the YFV17D yellow fever vaccine.

The chain is built from TRBV5-1 and TRBJ1-6; 10 bases match TRBD1. This CDR3 is built from 14 residues. The germline gives CDR1 SGHRS, CDR2 YFSETQ. J was trimmed by 11 bases and V by 4 bases; bases with no gene match: 6. CDR3 bases: TGCGCCAGCAGCCCAGGGACAGGGGTACCACCCCTCCACTTT. Its protein is CASSPGTGVPPLHF.

The chain recombines TRBV10-3 with TRBJ2-7; 10 positions match TRBD1. The CDR3 totals 15 residues. Germline V gives CDR1 ENHRY, CDR2 SYGVKD. V lost 11 bases to trimming and J lost 6 bases; unmatched junction nucleotides: 16. The CDR3 region has the DNA TGTGCCCCCCAGAGATCAGGGACAGGGGCCTTCGAGCAGTACGTC. This codes for CAPQRSGTGAFEQYV.

This clonotype was counted between two and nine times. The chain couples TRBV12-3 or TRBV12-4 to TRBJ2-3, with D unclear. Trimming took off 3 bases at V and 3 bases at J, with 7 bases between the two ends. The CDR3 is 13 amino acids. The CDR3 is CASSFNPTDTQYF. The CDR3 nucleotides read TGTGCCAGCAGTTTTAACCCTACAGATACGCAGTATTTT.

The rearrangement links TRBV9 to TRBJ1-4; no clear D gene. V gave up 0 bases and J gave up 11 bases, with 8 bases separating them. The CDR3 totals 12 residues. Looked up from germline, CDR1 is SGDLS and CDR2 is YYNGEE. DNA for the CDR3: TGTGCCAGCAGCGTAGCCGGAGGGAAACTGTTTTTT. Protein: CASSVAGGKLFF. The full variable domain, with the rest looked up from reference TRBV9 and TRBJ1-4, is DSGVTQTPKHLITATGQRVTLRCSPRSGDLSVYWYQQSLDQGLQFLIQYYNGEERAKGNILERFSAQQFPDLHSELNLSSLELGDSALYFCASSVAGGKLFFGSGTQLSVL.

In this sample, this clonotype turned up many times. This chain uses TRBV6-2 or TRBV6-3 with TRBJ2-5; D is perhaps TRBD1 (5 bases). The germline V and J ends were trimmed by 4 bases and 2 bases, with 11 bases remaining between them. This CDR3 region has 14 residues. Per the germline V gene, CDR1 is MNHEY and CDR2 is SVGEGT. Written as DNA, the CDR3 is TGTGCCAGCAGTTCAGGGATGGAACAAGAGACCCAGTACTTC. Amino acid sequence: CASSSGMEQETQYF.

The chain has TRBV7-2 and TRBJ2-6; 8 bases fit TRBD2. J was trimmed by 4 bases and V by 6 bases; bases with no gene match: 5. CDR1 is SGHTA, CDR2 FQGNSA, per germline. The CDR3 is made up of 15 amino acids. Here the CDR3 DNA reads TGTGCCAGCAGACCCCCGGGAGGGGGGGCCAACGTCCTGACTTTC. Translation gives CASRPPGGGANVLTF.

This clonotype was seen only a few times. The rearrangement uses TRBV27 and TRBJ2-3, with 9 positions matching TRBD1. Germline CDR1 reads MNHEY; CDR2 reads SMNVEV (reference sequence). The CDR3 runs 16 residues. V shed 6 bases, J shed 4 bases, and the junction held 11 bases outside the gene matches. CDR3 in DNA: TGTGCCAGCAGGGGGGAGGGACAGGGTTTTGCAGATACGCAGTATTTT. It is translated as CASRGEGQGFADTQYF.

The V and J genes are TRBV27 and TRBJ1-1; D possibly corresponds to TRBD1 (5 bases). The ends were cut back, 0 bases at V and 5 bases at J, with 13 bases in the middle. The CDR3 totals 15 residues. The germline V gene has CDR1 MNHEY and CDR2 SMNVEV (reference sequence). The CDR3 coding sequence is TGTGCCAGCAGTTTATCAGTTGGGGCTGGGACTGAAGCTTTCTTT. Amino acid sequence: CASSLSVGAGTEAFF.

A few counts support this clonotype. This chain links TRBV5-1 with TRBJ1-1; D uncertain. CDR3 length: 13 amino acids. V dropped 5 bases and J dropped 10 bases, with 18 bases sitting between them. The germline V gene has CDR1 SGHRS and CDR2 YFSETQ. CDR3 residues: CASRGMAKLGAFF. The CDR3 nucleotides are TGCGCCAGCAGAGGTATGGCTAAGCTAGGAGCTTTCTTT.

The V and J genes are TRBV6-2 or TRBV6-3 and TRBJ1-5; D is unresolved. The CDR3 consists of 13 residues. Trimming took 7 bases from V and 8 from J, leaving 15 bases between them. CDR1 MNHEY and CDR2 SVGEGT come from the germline V gene. The CDR3 is CASNDYPGEPQHF. In DNA, the CDR3 is TGTGCCAGCAACGACTACCCCGGAGAGCCCCAGCATTTT.

This clonotype was observed a handful of times. The V and J genes are TRBV20-1 and TRBJ1-1; D not certain. Trimming removed 2 bases at V and 1 base at J, with 11 bases between. The CDR3 length is 14 residues. CDR1 is DFQATT, CDR2 SNEGSKA, per germline (reference sequence). The CDR3 here is CSARKEDANTEAFF. CDR3 nucleotide sequence: TGCAGTGCTAGAAAGGAGGACGCGAACACTGAAGCTTTCTTT.

This clonotype appeared a few times. The rearrangement links TRBV18 to TRBJ2-3; D perhaps matches TRBD2 (6 bases). Germline V lookup: CDR1 KGHSH, CDR2 LQKENI. The V gene lost 4 bases and the J gene lost 0 bases, with 14 bases spanning the gap. The CDR3 runs 16 residues. CDR3 loop: CASSLTSPRSTDTQYF. Written as DNA, the CDR3 is TGTGCCAGCTCACTAACTAGCCCGAGAAGCACAGATACGCAGTATTTT.

A few counts support this clonotype. The V call is TRBV10-3, the J call TRBJ2-3; the match to TRBD1 covers 8 bases. Germline loops: CDR1 ENHRY, CDR2 SYGVKD. The CDR3 loop spans 15 amino acids. The ends lost 4 bases at V and 2 bases at J; junction bases unmatched: 5. CDR3 nucleotide sequence: TGTGCCATCAGTGGGGACAGGATCCACACAGATACGCAGTATTTT. This gives the protein CAISGDRIHTDTQYF.

J is TRBJ2-7 and V is TRBV7-8; D perhaps matches TRBD1 (6 bases). Trimming shortened V by 5 bases and J by 0 bases, and 14 bases separated the two germline ends. CDR1 SGHVS and CDR2 FQNEAQ come from the germline V gene. The CDR3 has 15 residues. CDR3 sequence: CASSHGQLSSYEQYF. The CDR3 DNA follows: TGTGCCAGCAGCCACGGACAGCTGAGCTCCTACGAGCAGTACTTC.

This clonotype occurred a few times. The V and J genes are TRBV12-3 or TRBV12-4 and TRBJ2-1; unclear D gene. The CDR3 covers 12 residues. V was trimmed by 6 bases and J by 8 bases, leaving 11 bases between them. In DNA, the CDR3 is TGTGCCAGCAGCTCGACAAGGGATGAGCAGTTCTTC. Amino acid sequence: CASSSTRDEQFF.

There are a few counts of this clonotype. The chain combines TRBV20-1 with TRBJ2-7, with D hard to call. From germline, CDR1 is DFQATT and CDR2 SNEGSKA (reference sequence). Between the trimmed V and J ends, which lost 6 bases and 0 bases, there was a span of 15 bases. CDR3 size: 14 residues. The CDR3 region is CSASLRWGSYEQYV. DNA of the CDR3: TGCAGTGCCTCGTTACGTTGGGGCTCCTACGAGCAGTACGTC.

The chain carries TRBV6-5 and TRBJ2-2; TRBD1 might be the D (6 bases). Germline assignment: CDR1 MNHEY and CDR2 SVGAGI. V was clipped by 2 bases and J by 1 base, with 8 bases between them. This CDR3 region has 15 residues. The CDR3 is CASSYRTENTGELFF. CDR3 bases: TGTGCCAGCAGTTACAGGACAGAGAACACCGGGGAGCTGTTTTTT.

This clonotype occurred a few times. The rearrangement joins TRBV12-3 or TRBV12-4 to TRBJ2-7; no definite D call. This CDR3 contains 13 residues. V was cut by 3 bases and J by 5 bases, with 11 bases left in between. In DNA, the CDR3 is TGTGCCAGCAGTTTGGGCAGGCTAAACGAGCAGTACGTC. It specifies CASSLGRLNEQYV.

This clonotype was counted at least ten times. The chain is built from TRBV20-1 and TRBJ2-7, with D tentatively TRBD2 (6 bases). CDR1 DFQATT and CDR2 SNEGSKA come from the germline V gene (reference sequence). The CDR3 has 13 amino acids. V lost 5 bases to trimming and J lost 5 bases, with 16 bases between them. This CDR3 is CSAVLALGDEQYV. CDR3 bases: TGCAGTGCTGTACTAGCCTTGGGGGACGAGCAGTACGTC.

The CDR3: CASSQGEGPNEQFF. The DNA of the CDR3 is TGCGCCAGCAGCCAAGGAGAAGGGCCCAATGAGCAGTTCTTC. The J gene is TRBJ2-1, the V gene TRBV4-1; D unresolved. The CDR3 is made up of 14 amino acids. V was shortened by 1 base and J by 6 bases, with 10 bases between the two germline ends. Germline CDR1 and CDR2: MGHRA and YSYEKL.

The chain is built from TRBV7-7 and TRBJ2-1, with D possibly matching TRBD1 (5 bases). The CDR3 contains 16 residues. Trimming left V 1 base short and J 2 bases short, with 12 bases between. Germline lookup yields CDR1 SSHAT and CDR2 FNYEAQ (reference sequence). CDR3 sequence (DNA): TGTGCCAGCAGCTTAGGTCCAGGGTCCACCTACAATGAGCAGTTCTTC. Translated, it gives CASSLGPGSTYNEQFF. The full variable domain, completed using reference TRBV7-7 and TRBJ2-1, is GAGVSQSPRYKVTKRGQDVTLRCDPISSHATLYWYQQALGQGPEFLTYFNYEAQPDKSGLPSDRFSAERPEGSISTLTIQRTEQRDSAMYRCASSLGPGSTYNEQFFGPGTRLTVL.

The rearrangement joins TRBV6-2 or TRBV6-3 to TRBJ2-7; 8 bases match TRBD2. The CDR3 sequence is 14 residues long. V gave up 2 bases and J gave up 5 bases; unmatched junction bases: 5. Germline values: CDR1 MNHEY, CDR2 SVGEGT. The chain's CDR3 is CASSYPGTRHEQYV. The CDR3 bases are TGTGCCAGCAGTTACCCCGGGACTAGACACGAGCAGTACGTC.